Below are 9 T cell receptor beta chains sequenced from a single sample in a study of cytomegalovirus exposure and HLA in healthy donors. This PCR relied on a set of 60 Vbeta primers and 13 Jbeta primers. Data came from immunoSEQ multiplex PCR; TCRdb stores just in-frame clones and leaves some out. Here the sample spans about 130,000 clones, approximately 78% being singletons. Sample: PBMCs. The source is a human donor in good health.

The table lists this clone with a count of one. The chain combines TRBV28 with TRBJ2-5; TRBD1 aligns across 7 bases. The CDR3 is made up of 16 amino acids. V trimming: 2 bases; J trimming: 0 bases; junction bases outside the gene matches: 6. Per germline, CDR1 MDHEN and CDR2 SYDVKM. CDR3 in DNA: TGTGCCAGCAGTTTAACCGACAGGGCCCACCAAGAGACCCAGTACTTC. This encodes CASSLTDRAHQETQYF.

The J gene is TRBJ1-5, the V gene TRBV27, with D tentatively TRBD1 (5 bases). CDR1 MNHEY and CDR2 SMNVEV come from the germline V gene (reference sequence). The length of the CDR3 is 16 residues. Trimming left V 1 base short and J 4 bases short, with 14 bases between. DNA of the CDR3: TGTGCCAGCAGTTTATATATGGGGCTCGGAAATCAGCCCCAGCATTTT. Translating gives CASSLYMGLGNQPQHF.

The J gene is TRBJ2-1, the V gene TRBV5-1; 11 nucleotides align to TRBD2. With V trimmed by 5 bases and J by 10 bases, 8 bases remained unmatched. The CDR3 is 14 amino acids. The germline gives CDR1 SGHRS, CDR2 YFSETQ. CDR3 residues: CASSLSGRAREQFF. CDR3 bases: TGCGCCAGCAGTCTTAGCGGGAGGGCGCGAGAGCAGTTCTTC. Drawing the rest from reference TRBV5-1 and TRBJ2-1, the complete variable domain is KAGVTQTPRYLIKTRGQQVTLSCSPISGHRSVSWYQQTPGQGLQFLFEYFSETQRNKGNFPGRFSGRQFSNSRSEMNVSTLELGDSALYLCASSLSGRAREQFFGPGTRLTVL.

V gene TRBV5-1 combines with J gene TRBJ1-4; D remains ambiguous. V gave up 0 bases and J gave up 8 bases, with 20 bases separating them. Germline assignment: CDR1 SGHRS and CDR2 YFSETQ. The CDR3 extends over 17 amino acids. The CDR3 DNA reads as TGCGCCAGCAGCTTGGCCCCGCGGGGAGGAGTGGGGGAAAAACTGTTTTTT. Translated, it gives CASSLAPRGGVGEKLFF.

The CDR3 spells CASSERETDTQYF. CDR3 bases: TGTGCCAGCAGTGAGCGGGAGACAGATACGCAGTATTTT. The V call is TRBV6-4, the J call TRBJ2-3; 7 bases agree with TRBD2. The germline V gene has CDR1 MRHNA and CDR2 SNTAGT. This CDR3 has 13 residues. The V segment lost 3 bases and the J segment 3 bases; nucleotides outside the gene matches: 0.

This clone occurred once. This sequence joins TRBV27 and TRBJ2-1; D is possibly TRBD2 (5 bases). CDR1 is MNHEY, CDR2 SMNVEV, per germline (reference sequence). V lost 3 bases, J lost 9 bases, and 12 bases lay in between. This CDR3 region has 13 residues. The CDR3 bases are TGTGCCAGCAGTTTTTCAGCGGTGGGTGAGCAGTTCTTC. Translated: CASSFSAVGEQFF.

The CDR3 DNA reads as TGTGCCAGCAGCTTTACTTCAGCGGGTGAGCAGTTCTTC. Protein: CASSFTSAGEQFF. This chain links TRBV5-6 with TRBJ2-1; possibly TRBD2 for D (6 bases). Germline loops: CDR1 SGHDT, CDR2 YYEEEE. Trimming removed 2 bases from V and 9 bases from J, with 12 bases in between. This CDR3 spans 13 amino acids. Drawing the rest from reference TRBV5-6 and TRBJ2-1, the complete variable domain is DAGVTQSPTHLIKTRGQQVTLRCSPKSGHDTVSWYQQALGQGPQFIFQYYEEEERQRGNFPDRFSGHQFPNYSSELNVNALLLGDSALYLCASSFTSAGEQFFGPGTRLTVL.

The chain has TRBV11-2 and TRBJ2-6, with TRBD2 matching 7 bases. CDR1 is SGHAT, CDR2 FQNNGV, per germline. CDR3 length: 17 amino acids. V trimming: 7 bases; J trimming: 0 bases; junction bases outside the gene matches: 9. CDR3 amino acids: CASIRGGASSGANVLTF. CDR3 coding DNA: TGTGCCAGCATTCGGGGAGGGGCGTCCTCTGGGGCCAACGTCCTGACTTTC. The full variable domain, its missing parts supplied by reference TRBV11-2 and TRBJ2-6, is EAGVAQSPRYKIIEKRQSVAFWCNPISGHATLYWYQQILGQGPKLLIQFQNNGVVDDSQLPKDRFSAERLKGVDSTLKIQPAKLEDSAVYLCASIRGGASSGANVLTFGAGSRLTVL.

The chain uses TRBV7-9 and TRBJ2-7; maybe TRBD2 (6 bases). Trimming shortened V by 5 bases and J by 3 bases, and 17 bases separated the two germline ends. Germline V lookup: CDR1 SEHNR, CDR2 FQNEAQ (reference sequence). There are 15 residues in the CDR3. This CDR3 reads CASSRNALRGYEQYF. Here the CDR3 DNA reads TGTGCCAGCAGCCGAAACGCGCTGCGGGGCTACGAGCAGTACTTC. The whole variable domain, filled in from reference TRBV7-9 and TRBJ2-7, reads DTGVSQNPRHKITKRGQNVTFRCDPISEHNRLYWYRQTLGQGPEFLTYFQNEAQLEKSRLLSDRFSAERPKGSFSTLEIQRTEQGDSAMYLCASSRNALRGYEQYFGPGTRLTVT.